The 19 T cell receptor beta chains reported below all come from one sample, sequenced in a study of blood T cell repertoires in COVID-19. Profiling relied on immunoSEQ multiplex PCR, and the TCRdb table lists in-frame clones only, not all of them. The table has over 200,000 clones, 85% seen once; the top ten hold about 17%. Sequencing was done on a sample of PBMCs or T cells enriched from blood (not recorded which). These receptors originate from a man in his forties who had recovered from COVID-19.

This clone came up once. The chain carries TRBV2 and TRBJ1-2; TRBD1 matches at 12 bases. This CDR3 has 15 residues. V trimming: 5 bases; J trimming: 7 bases; junction bases outside the gene matches: 8. Per germline, CDR1 SNHLY and CDR2 FYNNEI. Here the CDR3 DNA reads TGTGCCAGCAGTAGAACAGGGACAGGGGGCAGTGGCTACACCTTC. This translates into CASSRTGTGGSGYTF.

The V gene is TRBV27, the J gene TRBJ2-7; weak D call: TRBD1 (7 bases). This CDR3 is 16 amino acids long. The V end lost 5 bases, the J end lost 0 bases, and 17 bases lay between the germline ends. The V gene's germline CDR1 is MNHEY and CDR2 SMNVEV (reference sequence). The CDR3 spells CASSPDPGGSSYEQYF. CDR3 DNA sequence: TGTGCCAGCAGTCCTGACCCAGGGGGGAGCTCCTACGAGCAGTACTTC.

This clone was seen only once. The J gene is TRBJ2-3, the V gene TRBV29-1; 12 nucleotides match TRBD2. The J segment lost 1 base and the V segment lost 5 bases, leaving 4 bases of the junction unmatched. The length of the CDR3 is 15 residues. CDR1 is SQVTM, CDR2 ANQGSEA, per germline. The CDR3: CSVLRLAGGTDTQYF. The DNA of the CDR3 is TGCAGCGTTCTTAGACTAGCGGGGGGCACAGATACGCAGTATTTT.

This clone was seen a single time. J is TRBJ1-2 and V is TRBV4-3; TRBD1 aligns across 7 bases. CDR1 is LGHNA, CDR2 YSLEER, per germline. Losses at the gene ends were 2 bases for V and 4 bases for J; bases not matched to a gene: 16. The CDR3 is 18 residues long. The CDR3 DNA follows: TGCGCCAGCAGCCAAATTACCCCACGACAGGGTATGTCCTATGGCTACACCTTC. It encodes CASSQITPRQGMSYGYTF.

The V call is TRBV30, the J call TRBJ2-7, with TRBD2 matching over 8 bases. V gave up 2 bases and J gave up 3 bases; unmatched junction bases: 6. Germline CDR1 and CDR2: GTSNPN and SVGIG (reference sequence). This CDR3 is 14 amino acids long. CDR3 residues: CAWSRTSYNYEQYF. The DNA of the CDR3 is TGTGCCTGGAGTAGGACTAGCTATAACTACGAGCAGTACTTC.

This clone occurred a few times. This sequence joins TRBV4-3 and TRBJ2-1; TRBD2 matches 15 bases. This CDR3 contains 15 residues. Unmatched junction bases numbered 1, after V lost 3 bases and J lost 7 bases. The V gene's germline CDR1 is LGHNA and CDR2 YSLEER. The CDR3 region is CASSHGLAGGNEQFF. CDR3 nucleotides: TGCGCCAGCAGCCACGGACTAGCGGGAGGGAATGAGCAGTTCTTC.

This chain connects TRBV19 to TRBJ2-2, with 11 positions matching TRBD2. The CDR3 has 17 residues. J gave up 2 bases and V 7 bases, and 9 bases lay outside the gene matches. Germline V CDR1 and CDR2: LNHDA, SQIVND (reference sequence). The CDR3 sequence is CASTKTSGRLNTGELFF. Here the CDR3 DNA reads TGTGCCAGTACCAAAACTAGCGGGAGACTAAACACCGGGGAGCTGTTTTTT.

The V gene is TRBV6-5, the J gene TRBJ1-1; D gene ambiguous. This CDR3 comprises 14 residues. V gave up 2 bases and J gave up 1 base, with 8 bases separating them. Per germline, CDR1 MNHEY and CDR2 SVGAGI. CDR3 amino acids: CASSYIQSNTEAFF. Written as DNA, the CDR3 is TGTGCCAGCAGTTACATACAGTCGAACACTGAAGCTTTCTTT.

CDR3 in amino acids: CASSQYTGSSYNEQFF. Written as DNA, the CDR3 is TGTGCCAGCAGCCAATATACAGGGAGCTCCTACAATGAGCAGTTCTTC. The rearrangement links TRBV3-1 (or the pseudogene TRBV3-2) to TRBJ2-1; possible D gene TRBD1, 6 bases. The CDR3 is 16 amino acids. CDR1 is LGHDT, CDR2 YNNKEL, per germline (reference sequence). The germline V and J ends were trimmed by 2 bases and 0 bases, with 11 bases remaining between them.

CDR3: CASSDSSTLSQETQYF. For the CDR3, the DNA is TGTGCCAGCAGTGATTCGAGCACTTTATCTCAAGAGACCCAGTACTTC. The V gene is TRBV2, the J gene TRBJ2-5; D not certain. The V and J ends lost 3 bases and 2 bases respectively, with 16 bases between them. The CDR3 contains 16 residues. Germline CDR1 is SNHLY and CDR2 is FYNNEI.

The chain recombines TRBV5-5 with TRBJ2-7, with TRBD1 identical over 9 bases. V was pared by 5 bases and J by 0 bases, with 6 bases of the junction left unmatched. Germline V gene data show CDR1 as SGHKS and CDR2 as YYEKEE (reference sequence). This CDR3 has 15 amino acids. In DNA, the CDR3 is TGTGCCAGCAGACATGGGGACAGGGACTCCTACGAGCAGTACTTC. It specifies CASRHGDRDSYEQYF. Filled out from reference TRBV5-5 and TRBJ2-7, the complete variable domain reads DAGVTQSPTHLIKTRGQQVTLRCSPISGHKSVSWYQQVLGQGPQFIFQYYEKEERGRGNFPDRFSARQFPNYSSELNVNALLLGDSALYLCASRHGDRDSYEQYFGPGTRLTVT.

This clone was observed a handful of times. The chain recombines TRBV15 with TRBJ1-1; no firm D call. The CDR3 runs to 12 residues. V lost 0 bases, J lost 10 bases, and 9 bases lay in between. Per the germline V gene, CDR1 is LNHNV and CDR2 is YYDKDF (reference sequence). CDR3 residues: CATSRDRFRAFF. CDR3 nucleotide sequence: TGTGCCACCAGCAGAGATCGTTTTAGAGCTTTCTTT.

J is TRBJ2-7 and V is TRBV24-1; 7 bases align to TRBD2. The V gene end was trimmed by 3 bases and the J gene end by 2 bases; junction bases not matched to a gene: 3. CDR3 length: 14 residues. The germline gives CDR1 KGHDR, CDR2 SFDVKD. CDR3 in DNA: TGTGCCACCAGTGATATCGGGAGGCCCTACGAGCAGTACTTC. Translation gives CATSDIGRPYEQYF.

This clone was counted between two and nine times. The chain carries TRBV30 and TRBJ2-3; TRBD2 matches 10 bases. Per the germline V gene, CDR1 is GTSNPN and CDR2 is SVGIG (reference sequence). The junction had 3 bases not matched to a gene; V was cut back by 2 bases and J by 4 bases. CDR3 length: 14 amino acids. CDR3 bases: TGTGCCTGGAGTCTAGCGGGAGCTTCAGATACGCAGTATTTT. Its translation: CAWSLAGASDTQYF.

The rearrangement uses TRBV19 and TRBJ1-6; 8 bases align to TRBD1. This CDR3 comprises 16 residues. Germline-derived CDR1 and CDR2 are LNHDA and SQIVND (reference sequence). Losses at the gene ends were 5 bases for V and 7 bases for J; bases not matched to a gene: 10. DNA for the CDR3: TGTGCCAGTAGTGGCGGGGCCGGGACAGGAAATTCACCCCTCCACTTT. Residues: CASSGGAGTGNSPLHF.

This chain connects TRBV7-3 to TRBJ1-1, with TRBD1 matching 7 bases. The junction had 9 bases not matched to a gene; V was cut back by 2 bases and J by 6 bases. The germline CDR1 and CDR2 sequences are SGHTA and FQGTGA. This CDR3 contains 15 residues. Here the CDR3 DNA reads TGTGCCAGCAGCTTATTCCCCCGACAGGGAGCTGAAGCTTTCTTT. It encodes CASSLFPRQGAEAFF.

This chain links TRBV7-8 with TRBJ1-2; perhaps TRBD1 as D (6 bases). Per the germline V gene, CDR1 is SGHVS and CDR2 is FQNEAQ. The V and J ends lost 1 base and 4 bases respectively, with 16 bases between them. The CDR3 is 16 amino acids. CDR3: CASSLGRRRGVYGYTF. The DNA for the CDR3 is TGTGCCAGCAGCTTAGGTCGGCGCAGGGGAGTCTATGGCTACACCTTC.

The gene calls are TRBV7-8 and TRBJ2-7, with D possibly TRBD2 on 6 matching bases. The V gene's germline CDR1 is SGHVS and CDR2 FQNEAQ. The CDR3 has 18 amino acids. V was clipped by 2 bases and J by 3 bases, with 23 bases between them. CDR3 loop: CASSLWGVAGPTIYEQYF. The CDR3 nucleotides are TGTGCCAGCAGCTTATGGGGTGTGGCGGGGCCTACCATCTACGAGCAGTACTTC.

This chain uses TRBV6-5 with TRBJ1-4; D unclear. V was shortened by 6 bases and J by 8 bases, with 19 bases between the two germline ends. CDR1 and CDR2 from the germline V gene are MNHEY and SVGAGI. CDR3 length equals 15 residues. CDR3 loop: CASRPSSRPGEKLFF. The DNA for the CDR3 is TGTGCCAGCAGACCTTCTTCTAGACCGGGAGAAAAACTGTTTTTT.